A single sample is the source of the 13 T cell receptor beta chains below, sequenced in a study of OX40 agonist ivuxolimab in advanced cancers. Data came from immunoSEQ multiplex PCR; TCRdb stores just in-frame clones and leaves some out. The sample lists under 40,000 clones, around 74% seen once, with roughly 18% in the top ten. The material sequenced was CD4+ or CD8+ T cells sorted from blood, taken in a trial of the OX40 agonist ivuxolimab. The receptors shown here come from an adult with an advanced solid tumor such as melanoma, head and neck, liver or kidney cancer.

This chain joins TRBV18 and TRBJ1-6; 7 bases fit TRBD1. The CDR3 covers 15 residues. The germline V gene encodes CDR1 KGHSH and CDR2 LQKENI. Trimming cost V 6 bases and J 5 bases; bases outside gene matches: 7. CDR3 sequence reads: CASSPDRVNNSPLHF. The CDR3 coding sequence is TGTGCCAGCTCGCCCGACAGGGTAAATAATTCACCCCTCCACTTT.

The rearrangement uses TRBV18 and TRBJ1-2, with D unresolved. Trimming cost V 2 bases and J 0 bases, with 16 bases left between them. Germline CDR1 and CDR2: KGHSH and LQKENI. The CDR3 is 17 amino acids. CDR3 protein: CASSPLSQGTSNYGYTF. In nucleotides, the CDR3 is TGTGCCAGCTCACCATTATCGCAAGGAACCTCTAACTATGGCTACACCTTC.

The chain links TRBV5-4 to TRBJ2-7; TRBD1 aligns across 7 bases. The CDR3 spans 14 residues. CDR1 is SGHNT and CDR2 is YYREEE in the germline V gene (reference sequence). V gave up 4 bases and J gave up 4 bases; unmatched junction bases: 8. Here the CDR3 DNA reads TGTGCCAGCAGCAAGGTAGGGGGCCGGTACGAGCAGTACTTC. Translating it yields CASSKVGGRYEQYF.

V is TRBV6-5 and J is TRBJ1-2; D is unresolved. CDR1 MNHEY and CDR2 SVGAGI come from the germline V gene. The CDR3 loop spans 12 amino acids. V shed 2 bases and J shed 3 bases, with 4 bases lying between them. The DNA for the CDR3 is TGTGCCAGCAGTTACGGGTACTATGGCTACACCTTC. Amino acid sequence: CASSYGYYGYTF.

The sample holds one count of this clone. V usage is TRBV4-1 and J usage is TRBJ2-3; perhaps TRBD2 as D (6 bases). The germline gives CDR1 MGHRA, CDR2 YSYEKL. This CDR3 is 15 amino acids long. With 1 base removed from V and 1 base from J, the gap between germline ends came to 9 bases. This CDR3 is CASSQGRGRTDTQYF. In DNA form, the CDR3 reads TGCGCCAGCAGCCAAGGGCGGGGTCGCACAGATACGCAGTATTTT.

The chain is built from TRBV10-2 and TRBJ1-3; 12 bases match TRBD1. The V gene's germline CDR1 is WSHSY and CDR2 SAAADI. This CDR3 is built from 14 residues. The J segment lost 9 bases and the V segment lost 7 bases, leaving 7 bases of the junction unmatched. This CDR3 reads CASTRAGQGATIYF. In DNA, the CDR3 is TGCGCCAGCACTAGGGCGGGACAGGGGGCCACCATATATTTT.

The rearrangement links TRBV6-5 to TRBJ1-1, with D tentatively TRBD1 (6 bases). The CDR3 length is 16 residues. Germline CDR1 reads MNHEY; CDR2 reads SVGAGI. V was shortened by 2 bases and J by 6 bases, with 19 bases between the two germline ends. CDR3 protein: CASSYGMGGAAAEAFF. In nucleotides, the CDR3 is TGTGCCAGCAGTTACGGCATGGGGGGCGCAGCCGCTGAAGCTTTCTTT.

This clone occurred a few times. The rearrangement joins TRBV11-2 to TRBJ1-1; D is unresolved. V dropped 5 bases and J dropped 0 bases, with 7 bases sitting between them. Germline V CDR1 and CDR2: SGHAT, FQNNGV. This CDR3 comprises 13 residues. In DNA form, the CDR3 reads TGTGCCAGCAGCGACCATCTGAACACTGAAGCTTTCTTT. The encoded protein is CASSDHLNTEAFF.

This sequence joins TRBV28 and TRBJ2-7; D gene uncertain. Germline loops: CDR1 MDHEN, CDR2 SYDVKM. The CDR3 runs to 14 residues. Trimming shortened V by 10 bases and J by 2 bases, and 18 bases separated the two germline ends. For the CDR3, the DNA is TGTGCCACCCATTCAAAGGGTAGGACCTACGAGCAGTACGTC. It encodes CATHSKGRTYEQYV.

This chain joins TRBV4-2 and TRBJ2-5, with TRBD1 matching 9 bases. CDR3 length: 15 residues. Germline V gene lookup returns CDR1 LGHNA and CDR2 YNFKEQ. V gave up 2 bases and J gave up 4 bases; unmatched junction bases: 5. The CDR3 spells CASSQLQGAGETQYF. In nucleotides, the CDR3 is TGTGCCAGCAGCCAACTACAGGGGGCAGGAGAGACCCAGTACTTC.

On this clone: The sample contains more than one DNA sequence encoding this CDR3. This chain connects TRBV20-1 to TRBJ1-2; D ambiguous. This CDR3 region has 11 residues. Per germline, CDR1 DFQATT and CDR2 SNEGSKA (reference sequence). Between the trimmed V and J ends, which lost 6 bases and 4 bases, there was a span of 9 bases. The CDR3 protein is CSALGLYGYTF. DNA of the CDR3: TGCAGTGCCTTGGGTCTCTATGGCTACACCTTC.

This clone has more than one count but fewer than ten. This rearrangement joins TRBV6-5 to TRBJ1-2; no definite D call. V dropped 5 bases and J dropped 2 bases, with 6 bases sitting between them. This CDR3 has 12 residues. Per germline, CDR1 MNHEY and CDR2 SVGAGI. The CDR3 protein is CASSGTNYGYTF. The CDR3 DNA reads TGTGCCAGCAGTGGAACGAACTATGGCTACACCTTC.

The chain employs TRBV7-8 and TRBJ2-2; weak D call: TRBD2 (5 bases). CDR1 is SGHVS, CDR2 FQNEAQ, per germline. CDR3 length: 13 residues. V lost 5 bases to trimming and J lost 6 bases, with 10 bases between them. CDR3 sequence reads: CASSHDGAGELFF. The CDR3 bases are TGTGCCAGCAGCCATGACGGGGCCGGGGAGCTGTTTTTT.